The sample holds one count of the clone carrying this T cell receptor beta chain. Its antigen is undetermined. The record originates from a study of vaccination effects on CD4 cells after COVID-19. Assay used: immunoSEQ multiplex PCR; TCRdb lists only in-frame clones, some missing. This sample carries about 31,000 clones, roughly four fifths of them seen once, and the ten largest clones take about 14%. CDR1 MGHDK and CDR2 SYGVNS come from the germline V gene. V lost 9 bases and J 7 bases, leaving 15 bases between the germline ends. The CDR3 is made up of 13 amino acids. Pools of viral peptides were used by the ViraFEST assay to expand antigen-specific CD4+ T cells ahead of sequencing. Once cultured for approximately ten days, the cells underwent separation to obtain CD4+ T cells. It was two doses of either the BNT162b2 or mRNA-1273 vaccine that participants received. A few million PBMC per well were cultured with approximately 9.7 IU/ml IL-2 and roughly 11 ug/ml peptides. The authors exchanged half the medium for IL-2 medium on days 3 and 7.

The sequence was obtained from a human donor who received a COVID-19 vaccine. The rearrangement joins TRBV25-1 to TRBJ2-2; the D gene is possibly TRBD2 (6 bases). The sequences come from CD4+ T cells from PBMCs cultured with HCoV-229E spike peptides, collected after COVID-19 vaccination. This CDR3 is CARGTLGGGELFF. Written as DNA, the CDR3 is TGTGCCAGAGGGACTCTGGGGGGCGGGGAGCTGTTTTTT. The full variable domain, in which reference TRBV25-1 and TRBJ2-2 provide the parts outside the CDR3, is EADIYQTPRYLVIGTGKKITLECSQTMGHDKMYWYQQDPGMELHLIHYSYGVNSTEKGDLSSESTVSRIRTEHFPLTLESARPSHTSQYLCARGTLGGGELFFGEGSRLTVL.